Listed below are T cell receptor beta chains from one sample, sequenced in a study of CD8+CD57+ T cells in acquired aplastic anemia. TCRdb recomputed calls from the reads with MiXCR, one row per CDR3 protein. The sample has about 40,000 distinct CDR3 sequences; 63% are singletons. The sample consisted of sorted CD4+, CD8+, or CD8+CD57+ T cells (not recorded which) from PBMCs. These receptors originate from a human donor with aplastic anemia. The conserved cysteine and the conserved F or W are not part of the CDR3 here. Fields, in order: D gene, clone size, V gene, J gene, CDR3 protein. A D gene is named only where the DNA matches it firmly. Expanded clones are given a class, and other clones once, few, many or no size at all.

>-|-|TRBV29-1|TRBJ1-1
SVGGPWTEAF
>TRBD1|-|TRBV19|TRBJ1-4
ASKPRGPGHNEKLF
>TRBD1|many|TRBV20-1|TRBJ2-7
SARDTARQGPYEQY
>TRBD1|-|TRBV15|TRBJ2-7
ATSREADRVEGQY
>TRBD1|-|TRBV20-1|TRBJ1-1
SARDGDRETEAF
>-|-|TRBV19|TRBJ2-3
ASTLGVLSTDTQY
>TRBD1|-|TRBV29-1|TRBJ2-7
SVETGSYEQY
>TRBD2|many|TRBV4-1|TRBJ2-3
ASSQVTGGNTDTQY
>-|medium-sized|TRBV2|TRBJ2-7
ASRIRVFTYEQY
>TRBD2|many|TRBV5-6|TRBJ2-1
ASSLELAANNEQF
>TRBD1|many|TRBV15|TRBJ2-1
ATSKNRGSYNEQF
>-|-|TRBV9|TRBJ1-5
ASSVAGESNQPQH
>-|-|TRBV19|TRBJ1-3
ASSMGSASSGNTIY
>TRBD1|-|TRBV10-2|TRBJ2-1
ASQGGQADNEQF
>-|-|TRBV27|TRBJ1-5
ASSRDGRDQPQH
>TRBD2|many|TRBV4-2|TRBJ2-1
ASSQAGLASLNYNEQF
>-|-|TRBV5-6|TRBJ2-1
ASSLGADNEHF
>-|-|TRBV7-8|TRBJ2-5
ASRPGHETQY
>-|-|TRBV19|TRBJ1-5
ATALARGSQGGPQH
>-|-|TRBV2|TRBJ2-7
ASSPTSGGGEQY
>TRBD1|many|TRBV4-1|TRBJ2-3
ASSQVRQGAKTDTQY
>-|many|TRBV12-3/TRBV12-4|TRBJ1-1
ASSFSGLGTEAF
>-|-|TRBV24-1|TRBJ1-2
ATSEEDLGDINYGYT
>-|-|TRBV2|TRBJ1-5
ASSELGAGPQH
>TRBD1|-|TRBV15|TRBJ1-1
ATSSDRVLRTEAF
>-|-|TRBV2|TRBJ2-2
ASRAGNTGELF
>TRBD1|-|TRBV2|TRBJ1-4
ASKDRGNEKLF
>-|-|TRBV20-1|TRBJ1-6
SAREDLNSPLH
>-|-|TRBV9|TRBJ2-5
ASSVGRDTLLETQY
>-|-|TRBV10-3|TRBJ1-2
AISEVPPGNYGYT
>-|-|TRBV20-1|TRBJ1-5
TATGRGDNQPQH
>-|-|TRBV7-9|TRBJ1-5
ASRGGPNQPQH
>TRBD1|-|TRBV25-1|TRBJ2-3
ASSDWTGGGSYNEQY
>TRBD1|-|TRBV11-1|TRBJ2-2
ASSGDRGQQGGELF
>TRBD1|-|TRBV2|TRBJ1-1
ASRLRDRANTEAF
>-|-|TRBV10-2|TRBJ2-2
ASSKGAGELF
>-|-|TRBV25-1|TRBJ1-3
ASTPALSGNTIY
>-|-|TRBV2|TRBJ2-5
ASSVRLTQETQY
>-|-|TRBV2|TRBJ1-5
ASSTGSAQPQH
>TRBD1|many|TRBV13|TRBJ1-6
ASSQGTGVVSPLH
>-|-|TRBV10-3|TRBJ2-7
AISVEQGGSYEQY
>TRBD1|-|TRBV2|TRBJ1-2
ASSEGTGGIDGYT
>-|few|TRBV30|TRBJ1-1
AWSVVGATEAF
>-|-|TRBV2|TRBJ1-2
ASSELGSSGYT
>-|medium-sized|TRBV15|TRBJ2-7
ATSYGGGNYEQY
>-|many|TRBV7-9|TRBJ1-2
ASSLVLLRDGYT
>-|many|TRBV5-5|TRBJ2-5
ASSLDRGETQY
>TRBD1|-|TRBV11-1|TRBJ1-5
ASSPRTGGVSNQPQH
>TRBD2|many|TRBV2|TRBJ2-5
ASSEGGGQETQY